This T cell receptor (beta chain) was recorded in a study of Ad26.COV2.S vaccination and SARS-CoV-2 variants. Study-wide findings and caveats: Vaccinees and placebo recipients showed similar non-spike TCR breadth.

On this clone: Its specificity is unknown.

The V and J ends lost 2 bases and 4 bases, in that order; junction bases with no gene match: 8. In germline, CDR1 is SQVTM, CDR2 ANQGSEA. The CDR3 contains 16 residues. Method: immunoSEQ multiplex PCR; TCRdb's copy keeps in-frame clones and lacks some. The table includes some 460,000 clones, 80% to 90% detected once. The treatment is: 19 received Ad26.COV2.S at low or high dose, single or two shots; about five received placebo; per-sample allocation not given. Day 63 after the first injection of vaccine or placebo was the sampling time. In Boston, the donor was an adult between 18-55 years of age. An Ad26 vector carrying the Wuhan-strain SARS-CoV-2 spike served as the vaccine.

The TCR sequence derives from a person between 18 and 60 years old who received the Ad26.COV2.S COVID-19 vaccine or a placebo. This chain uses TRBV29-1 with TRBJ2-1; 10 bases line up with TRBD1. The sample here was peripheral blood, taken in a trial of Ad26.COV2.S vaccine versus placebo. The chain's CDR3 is CSVETRQGAVYNEQFF. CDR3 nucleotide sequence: TGCAGCGTTGAAACCCGACAGGGGGCGGTGTACAATGAGCAGTTCTTC.